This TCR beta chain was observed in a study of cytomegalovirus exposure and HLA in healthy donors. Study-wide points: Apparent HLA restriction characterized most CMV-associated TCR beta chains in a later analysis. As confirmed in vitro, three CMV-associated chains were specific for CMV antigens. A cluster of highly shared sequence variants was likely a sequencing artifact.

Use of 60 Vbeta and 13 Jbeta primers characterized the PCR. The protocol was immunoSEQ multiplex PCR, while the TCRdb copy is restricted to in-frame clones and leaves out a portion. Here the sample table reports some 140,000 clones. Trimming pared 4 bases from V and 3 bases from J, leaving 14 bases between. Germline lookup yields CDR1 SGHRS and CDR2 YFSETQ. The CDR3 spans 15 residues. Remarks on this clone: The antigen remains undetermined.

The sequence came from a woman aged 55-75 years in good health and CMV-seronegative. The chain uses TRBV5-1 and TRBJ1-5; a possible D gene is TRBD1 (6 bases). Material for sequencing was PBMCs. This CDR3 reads CASSPTTGANQPQHF. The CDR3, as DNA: TGCGCCAGCAGCCCAACGACAGGCGCCAATCAGCCCCAGCATTTT.